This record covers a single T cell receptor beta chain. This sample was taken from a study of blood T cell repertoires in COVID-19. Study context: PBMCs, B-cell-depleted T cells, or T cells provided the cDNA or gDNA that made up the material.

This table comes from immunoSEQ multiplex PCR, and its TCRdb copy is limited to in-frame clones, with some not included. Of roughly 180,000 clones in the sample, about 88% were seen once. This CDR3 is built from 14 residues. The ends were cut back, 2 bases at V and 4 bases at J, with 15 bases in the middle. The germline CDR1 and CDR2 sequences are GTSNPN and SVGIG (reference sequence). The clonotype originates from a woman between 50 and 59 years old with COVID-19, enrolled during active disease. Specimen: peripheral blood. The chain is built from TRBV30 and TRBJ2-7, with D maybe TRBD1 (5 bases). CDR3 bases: TGTGCCTGGAGTTATAAGGGGTTCCGGTACGAGCAGTACTTC. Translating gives CAWSYKGFRYEQYF.